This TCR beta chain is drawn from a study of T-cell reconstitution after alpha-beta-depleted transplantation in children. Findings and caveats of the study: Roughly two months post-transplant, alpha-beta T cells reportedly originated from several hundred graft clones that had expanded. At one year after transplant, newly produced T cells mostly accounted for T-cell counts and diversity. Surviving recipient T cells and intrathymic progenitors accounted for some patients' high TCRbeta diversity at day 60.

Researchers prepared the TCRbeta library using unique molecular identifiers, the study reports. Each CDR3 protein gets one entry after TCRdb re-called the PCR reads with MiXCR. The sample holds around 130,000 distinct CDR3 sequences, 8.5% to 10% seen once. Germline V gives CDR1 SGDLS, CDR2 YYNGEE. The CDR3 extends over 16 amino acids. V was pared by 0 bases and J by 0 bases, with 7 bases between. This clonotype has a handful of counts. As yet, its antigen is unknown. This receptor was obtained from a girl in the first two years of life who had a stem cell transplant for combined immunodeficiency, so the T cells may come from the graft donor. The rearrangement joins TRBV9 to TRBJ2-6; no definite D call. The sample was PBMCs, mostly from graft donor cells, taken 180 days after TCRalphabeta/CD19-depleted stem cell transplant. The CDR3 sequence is CASSVAKSSGANVLTF. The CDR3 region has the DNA TGTGCCAGCAGCGTAGCTAAGAGCTCTGGGGCCAACGTCCTGACTTTC. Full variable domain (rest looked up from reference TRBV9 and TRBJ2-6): DSGVTQTPKHLITATGQRVTLRCSPRSGDLSVYWYQQSLDQGLQFLIQYYNGEERAKGNILERFSAQQFPDLHSELNLSSLELGDSALYFCASSVAKSSGANVLTFGAGSRLTVL.